This TCR beta chain derives from a study of T cell changes during pregnancy in multiple sclerosis. The repertoire was sequenced with immunoSEQ multiplex PCR; TCRdb's copy has only in-frame clones and lacks some. Of fewer than 50,000 clones in the sample, less than 95% are singletons; the top ten hold 8% to 10%. Sequencing was performed on CD8+ T cells from peripheral blood mononuclear cells, taken in the first trimester of pregnancy. This TCR came from a female donor with multiple sclerosis, enrolled in a pregnancy study.

In DNA, the CDR3 is TGTGCCAGTAGCCTAACTAGCGGGAATTTCAATGAGCAGTTCTTC. This encodes CASSLTSGNFNEQFF. V usage is TRBV19 and J usage is TRBJ2-1; TRBD2 agrees at 10 bases. V trimming: 6 bases; J trimming: 6 bases; junction bases outside the gene matches: 8. CDR1 LNHDA and CDR2 SQIVND come from the germline V gene (reference sequence). CDR3 size: 15 residues.